This TCR beta chain comes out of a study of blood T cell repertoires in COVID-19. From germline, CDR1 is GTSNPN and CDR2 SVGIG (reference sequence). V shed 0 bases and J shed 6 bases, with 11 bases lying between them. This CDR3 is 14 amino acids long. Methods used by the authors: Quantification of nucleated cells was approximated via reference gene primer amplification. TCRdb's table, derived via immunoSEQ multiplex PCR, lists solely in-frame clones and lacks some. The V and J calls and the clone size are those of that table, but D and trimming were determined from the DNA. The sample consists of 250,000 to 300,000 clones, under 90% of them appearing once.

This clonotype was sampled from a woman in her thirties or forties who had recovered from COVID-19. The specimen sequenced was PBMCs or T cells enriched from blood (not recorded which). The V gene is TRBV30, the J gene TRBJ1-4, with D possibly matching TRBD1 (6 bases). CDR3 sequence (DNA): TGTGCCTGGAGTGTACGGGACAACTATGAAAAACTGTTTTTT. It specifies CAWSVRDNYEKLFF. The full variable domain, completed using reference TRBV30 and TRBJ1-4, is SQTIHQWPATLVQPVGSPLSLECTVEGTSNPNLYWYRQAAGRGLQLLFYSVGIGQISSEVPQNLSASRPQDRQFILSSKKLLLSDSGFYLCAWSVRDNYEKLFFGSGTQLSVL.